These T cell receptor beta chains were read from a single sample in a study of beta chain features in type 1 diabetes. Generated by immunoSEQ multiplex PCR, the TCRdb table keeps only in-frame clones and is missing some. Here the sample spans some 280,000 clones, around an eighth being singletons. The specimen was naive CD4+ T cells from blood. Source of these receptors: a man aged 30-40 years with type 1 diabetes. Each CDR3 is given with its conserved first and last residue. Each record gives: V gene, clone size, D gene, J gene, CDR3 protein, CDR3 DNA. D genes are given only for firm matches. A clone size is listed for some rows: how often the clone was seen (once, few, many), or a class if it is expanded.

TRBV11-2,few,NA,TRBJ2-3,CASSFYRDSLTDTQYF,TGTGCCAGCAGCTTTTACCGGGACTCCCTTACAGATACGCAGTATTTT
TRBV13,few,TRBD2,TRBJ2-2,CASRTLAGGDTGELFF,TGTGCCAGCAGGACTCTAGCGGGAGGGGACACCGGGGAGCTGTTTTTT
TRBV6-5,NA,NA,TRBJ2-7,CASRSSPGLSYEQYF,TGTGCCAGCAGGTCTTCTCCGGGACTCTCCTACGAGCAGTACTTC
TRBV7-9,few,NA,TRBJ2-1,CASSSSNEQFF,TGTGCCAGCAGCTCCAGTAATGAGCAGTTCTTC
TRBV5-1,NA,TRBD1,TRBJ2-7,CASSTGQGADEQYF,TGCGCCAGCAGCACTGGACAGGGGGCCGACGAGCAGTACTTC
TRBV7-9,few,TRBD1,TRBJ2-7,CASSSGGAYEQYF,TGTGCCAGCTCCTCAGGGGGCGCCTACGAGCAGTACTTC
TRBV9,NA,NA,TRBJ2-1,CASSVFSDITYNEQFF,TGTGCCAGCAGCGTATTTAGCGACATAACCTACAATGAGCAGTTCTTC
TRBV14,NA,NA,TRBJ1-2,CASSQGRFYGYTF,TGTGCCAGCAGCCAAGGTCGGTTCTATGGCTACACCTTC
TRBV9,NA,TRBD1,TRBJ2-7,CASSVGGTAYSYEQYF,TGTGCCAGCAGCGTAGGTGGGACAGCCTACTCCTACGAGCAGTACTTC
TRBV28,few,TRBD1,TRBJ1-2,CASTVTGGDYGYTF,TGTGCCAGCACCGTAACAGGGGGGGACTATGGCTACACCTTC
TRBV4-1,NA,NA,TRBJ2-1,CASSVSESSYNEQFF,TGCGCCAGCAGCGTCAGCGAAAGCTCCTACAATGAGCAGTTCTTC
TRBV19,few,NA,TRBJ2-7,CASRRGGALSPSYEQYF,TGTGCCAGTAGAAGAGGAGGGGCCCTCTCCCCCTCCTACGAGCAGTACTTC
TRBV7-2,few,TRBD1,TRBJ2-5,CASSQQGGQETQYF,TGTGCCAGCAGTCAACAGGGGGGCCAAGAGACCCAGTACTTC
TRBV15,NA,TRBD1,TRBJ1-4,CATSTIQGANEKLFF,TGTGCCACCAGCACCATACAGGGGGCTAATGAAAAACTGTTTTTT
TRBV7-8,few,NA,TRBJ1-2,CASSSLQGLYTF,TGTGCCAGCAGCTCATTACAGGGCCTCTACACCTTC
TRBV2,NA,NA,TRBJ1-5,CASRDRSNQPQHF,TGTGCCAGCCGAGACAGGAGCAATCAGCCCCAGCATTTT
TRBV29-1,NA,TRBD1,TRBJ2-3,CSESGQGTDTQYF,TGCAGCGAATCAGGACAGGGCACAGATACGCAGTATTTT
TRBV28,NA,NA,TRBJ2-6,CASSLPGGPALVLTF,TGTGCCAGCAGTTTGCCCGGAGGGCCAGCTCTCGTCCTGACTTTC
TRBV5-6,NA,TRBD2,TRBJ2-1,CASSPVGLNPGEQFF,TGTGCCAGCAGCCCCGTGGGACTAAATCCCGGTGAGCAGTTCTTC
TRBV6-6,few,NA,TRBJ2-7,CASSYSLGEQYF,TGTGCCAGCAGTTACTCCCTCGGCGAGCAGTACTTC